This TCR beta chain was sequenced in a study of T-cell memory formation after mild COVID-19. 5'RACE with constant-segment primers built TCRalpha and TCRbeta cDNA libraries with UMIs. TCRdb fed the 5' RACE reads into MiXCR, producing one record per CDR3 protein. The data show 200,000 to 250,000 distinct CDR3 sequences, 9.4% seen once. At least ten counts were recorded for this clonotype. The antigen remains undetermined. Germline CDR1 is SGHVS and CDR2 is FNYEAQ. V was shortened by 2 bases and J by 3 bases, with 7 bases between the two germline ends. CDR3 length equals 13 residues. Study-wide results and limits: Contracting clones from day 15 to 85 showed balanced CD4/CD8; later expanders favored CD4+.

Sequences were obtained from PBMCs or a T cell subset sorted from them (not recorded which). The clonotype originates from a man aged 18-30 years who had mild COVID-19 (a few samples of this study predate the infection). Cell type and time point are not known. The rearrangement uses TRBV7-6 and TRBJ2-5; no firm D call. CDR3 nucleotide sequence: TGTGCCAGCAGCTTACACGGTGAAGAGACCCAGTACTTC. Translation gives CASSLHGEETQYF.